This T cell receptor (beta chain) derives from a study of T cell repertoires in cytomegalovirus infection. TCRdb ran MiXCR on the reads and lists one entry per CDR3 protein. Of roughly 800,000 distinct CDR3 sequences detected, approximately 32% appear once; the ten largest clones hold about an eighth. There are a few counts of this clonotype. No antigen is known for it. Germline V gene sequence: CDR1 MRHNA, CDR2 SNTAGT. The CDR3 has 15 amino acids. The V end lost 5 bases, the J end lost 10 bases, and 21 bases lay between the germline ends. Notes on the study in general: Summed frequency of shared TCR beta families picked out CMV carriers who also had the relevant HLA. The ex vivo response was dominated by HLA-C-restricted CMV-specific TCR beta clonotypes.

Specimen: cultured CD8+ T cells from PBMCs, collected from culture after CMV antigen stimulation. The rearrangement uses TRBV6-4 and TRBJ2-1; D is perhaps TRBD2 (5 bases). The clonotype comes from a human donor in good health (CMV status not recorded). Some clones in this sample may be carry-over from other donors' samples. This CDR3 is CASSLLSTGKYEQFF. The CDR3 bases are TGTGCCAGCAGTCTTTTGAGTACGGGGAAATACGAGCAGTTCTTC.